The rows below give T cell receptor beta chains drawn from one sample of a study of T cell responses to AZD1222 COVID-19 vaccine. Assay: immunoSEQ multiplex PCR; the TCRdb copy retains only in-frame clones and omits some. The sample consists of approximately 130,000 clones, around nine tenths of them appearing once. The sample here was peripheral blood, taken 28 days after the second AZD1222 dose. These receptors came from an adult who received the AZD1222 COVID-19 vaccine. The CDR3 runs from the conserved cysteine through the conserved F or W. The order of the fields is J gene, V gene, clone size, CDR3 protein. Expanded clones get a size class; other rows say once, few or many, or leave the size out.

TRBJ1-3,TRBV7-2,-,CASSLQNTIYF
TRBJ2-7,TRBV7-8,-,CASSLAASRSYEQYF
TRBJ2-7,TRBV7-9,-,CASSSRTGGKGEQYF
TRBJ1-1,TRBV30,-,CAWSPAGGSEAFF
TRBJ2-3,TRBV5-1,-,CASTRGGTDTQYF
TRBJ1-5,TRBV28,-,CASRDTHGPQHF
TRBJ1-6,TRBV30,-,CAWSGQGNSPLHF
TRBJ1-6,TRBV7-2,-,CASSLTGTALKPLHF
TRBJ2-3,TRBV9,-,CASSVGDTDTQYF
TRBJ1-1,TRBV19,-,CASRDRGGTEAFF
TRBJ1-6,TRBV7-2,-,CASSLVPSSSYNSPLHF
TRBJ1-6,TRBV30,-,CAWSNGGRESPLHF
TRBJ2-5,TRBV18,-,CASSPQETQYF
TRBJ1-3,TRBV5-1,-,CASSLARGSSGNTIYF
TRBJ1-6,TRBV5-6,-,CASSSPDSPLHF
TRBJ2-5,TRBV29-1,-,CSVGQSGETQYF
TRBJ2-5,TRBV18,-,CASSPAPPSGDKSTQYF
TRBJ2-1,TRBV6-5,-,CASRTSLANEQFF
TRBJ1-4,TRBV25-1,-,CASSAWTGGLEKLFF
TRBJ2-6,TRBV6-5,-,CASSYSGSGANVLTF
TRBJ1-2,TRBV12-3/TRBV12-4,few,CASSPSTGYGYTF
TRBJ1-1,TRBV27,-,CASSLSGANTEAFF
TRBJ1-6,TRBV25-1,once,CATGQGNSPLHF
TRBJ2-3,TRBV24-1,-,CATSDLGPGDTQYF
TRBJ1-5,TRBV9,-,CASSFGDGGNQPQHF
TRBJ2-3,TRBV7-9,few,CASSAGGSADTQYF
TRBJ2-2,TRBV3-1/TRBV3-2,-,CASSQVLADTGELFF
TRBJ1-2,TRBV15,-,CATSRVGSLNYGYTF
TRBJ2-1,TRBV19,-,CASSIMDNEQFF
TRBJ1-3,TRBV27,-,CASSATTRGSGNTIYF
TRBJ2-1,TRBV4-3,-,CASSHLAGGLNEQFF
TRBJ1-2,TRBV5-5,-,CASSLAERRQGGYTF
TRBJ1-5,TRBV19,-,CASTRTFSNQPQHF
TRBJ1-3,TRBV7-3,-,CASSSHAAGTGNTIYF
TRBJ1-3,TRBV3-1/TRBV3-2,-,CASSLESLSGNTIYF
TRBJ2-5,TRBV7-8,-,CASSFPAGGTRKTQETQYF
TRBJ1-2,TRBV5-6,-,CASSLGGSGYTF
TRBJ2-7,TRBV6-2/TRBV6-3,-,CASSYLAVIYEQYF
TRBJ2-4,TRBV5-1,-,CASSLDGAQVPNIQYF
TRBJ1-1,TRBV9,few,CASSWGDGNTEAFF
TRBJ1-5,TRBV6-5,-,CASRGLNQPQHF
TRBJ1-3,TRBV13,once,CASSAGTGGGNTIYF
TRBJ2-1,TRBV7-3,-,CASSPGTDSYNEQFF